One and the same sample provided the 32 T cell receptor beta chains below, sequenced in a study of shared clonotypes between healthy human individuals. Here immunoSEQ multiplex PCR was the method, and the copy in TCRdb shows in-frame clones only, minus some. Of over a million clones in the sample, around three quarters were seen once. Input material: memory CD4+ T cells from PBMCs. Subset indicated: CD45RA-negative fraction. The receptors were sampled from a man between 18 and 29 years old in good health. Some clones in this sample may be carry-over from other donors' samples.

The chain combines TRBV29-1 with TRBJ1-2; D perhaps matches TRBD1 (5 bases). Germline CDR1 is SQVTM and CDR2 is ANQGSEA. The CDR3 has 12 residues. V was clipped by 3 bases and J by 4 bases, with 9 bases between them. CDR3 nucleotides: TGCAGCGTTGACAGGGATTTCTATGGCTACACCTTC. This translates into CSVDRDFYGYTF. The complete variable domain, with remaining parts taken from reference TRBV29-1 and TRBJ1-2, reads SAVISQKPSRDICQRGTSLTIQCQVDSQVTMMFWYRQQPGQSLTLIATANQGSEATYESGFVIDKFPISRPNLTFSTLTVSNMSPEDSSIYLCSVDRDFYGYTFGSGTRLTVV.

The chain joins TRBV28 to TRBJ1-2, with a possible D match to TRBD1 (5 bases). Germline CDR1 reads MDHEN; CDR2 reads SYDVKM. V was pared by 4 bases and J by 4 bases, with 10 bases between. This CDR3 is built from 13 residues. The CDR3 region has the DNA TGTGCCAGCAGTTCGGACATATTCTATGGCTACACCTTC. Its protein is CASSSDIFYGYTF.

V usage is TRBV13 and J usage is TRBJ1-3; D unresolved. Trimming took off 1 base at V and 0 bases at J, with 10 bases between the two ends. CDR1 and CDR2 (germline): PRHDT, FYEKMQ (reference sequence). The CDR3 totals 16 residues. Here the CDR3 reads CASSLVRVNSGNTIYF. The CDR3 DNA follows: TGTGCCAGCAGCTTAGTGAGGGTTAACTCTGGAAACACCATATATTTT.

Comments on this clone: Other DNA sequences in the same sample also yield this CDR3. The gene calls are TRBV18 and TRBJ1-2, with unresolved D. There are 13 residues in the CDR3. V was shortened by 1 base and J by 6 bases, with 9 bases between the two germline ends. Germline V gene sequence: CDR1 KGHSH, CDR2 LQKENI. The CDR3 is CASSPQGGDGYTF. The CDR3 bases are TGTGCCAGCTCACCACAGGGAGGAGATGGCTACACCTTC.

V is TRBV27 and J is TRBJ2-1; D is tentatively TRBD1 or TRBD2 (5 bases each). The CDR3 runs to 13 residues. The germline V and J ends were trimmed by 7 bases and 4 bases, with 11 bases remaining between them. Germline V lookup: CDR1 MNHEY, CDR2 SMNVEV (reference sequence). CDR3 protein: CASKSGQYNEQFF. In DNA form, the CDR3 reads TGTGCCAGCAAGTCGGGGCAGTACAATGAGCAGTTCTTC.

This clone showed up just a few times. The chain couples TRBV28 to TRBJ2-4; 9 bases map to TRBD2. Germline CDR1 is MDHEN and CDR2 is SYDVKM. The CDR3 has 12 residues. Losses at the gene ends were 8 bases for V and 8 bases for J; bases not matched to a gene: 4. The CDR3 loop is CASRRGGDIQYF. The DNA for the CDR3 is TGTGCCAGCCGGCGGGGGGGAGACATTCAGTACTTC.

V and J are TRBV21-1 and TRBJ2-3; the DNA was not compared with TRBD2, the D call given in the table. TRBV21-1 is classified as a pseudogene. The CDR3 runs 17 residues. CDR3 amino acids: CASSATSGRAFTDTQYF. The CDR3 nucleotides are TGTGCCAGCAGCGCAACTAGCGGGAGGGCTTTTACGGATACGCAGTATTTT.

The chain has TRBV27 and TRBJ1-2; TRBD1 is a possible D gene (5 bases). Germline lookup yields CDR1 MNHEY and CDR2 SMNVEV (reference sequence). V was trimmed by 5 bases and J by 6 bases, leaving 19 bases between them. The length of the CDR3 is 15 residues. The CDR3 spells CASSPTGTGRHGYTF. The DNA of the CDR3 is TGTGCCAGCAGTCCTACCGGGACCGGGAGACATGGCTACACCTTC.

The gene calls are TRBV29-1 and TRBJ2-5, with D uncertain. The V end lost 5 bases, the J end lost 5 bases, and 12 bases lay between the germline ends. Germline V gene lookup returns CDR1 SQVTM and CDR2 ANQGSEA. The CDR3 extends over 12 amino acids. CDR3 protein: CSVLVAVETQYF. As DNA, the CDR3 is TGCAGCGTTTTGGTTGCAGTTGAGACCCAGTACTTC.

This clone was seen a single time. This chain connects TRBV30 to TRBJ2-5, with TRBD2 matching 9 bases. The CDR3 extends over 13 amino acids. Germline CDR1 GTSNPN, CDR2 SVGIG (reference sequence). Trimming took 2 bases from V and 3 from J; bases not matched to a gene: 1. CDR3 DNA: TGTGCCTGGAGTCGACTAGCGGAAGAGACCCAGTACTTC. It yields the protein CAWSRLAEETQYF.

The chain uses TRBV19 and TRBJ1-4; D gene uncertain. This CDR3 comprises 17 residues. CDR1 LNHDA and CDR2 SQIVND come from the germline V gene (reference sequence). Trimming pared 6 bases from V and 3 bases from J, leaving 20 bases between. This chain's CDR3 is CASSNPPGRHANEKLFF. The CDR3 DNA is TGTGCCAGTAGCAATCCCCCGGGGAGGCATGCTAATGAAAAACTGTTTTTT.

The V and J genes are TRBV9 and TRBJ2-1; the match to TRBD1 covers 8 bases. The ends lost 0 bases at V and 5 bases at J; junction bases unmatched: 7. This CDR3 comprises 16 residues. Germline V CDR1 and CDR2: SGDLS, YYNGEE. The chain's CDR3 is CASSVVGQGAHNEQFF. Here the CDR3 DNA reads TGTGCCAGCAGCGTAGTTGGTCAGGGGGCCCACAATGAGCAGTTCTTC.

V usage is TRBV5-1 and J usage is TRBJ2-5, with 11 bases that match TRBD2. The V gene end was trimmed by 4 bases and the J gene end by 5 bases; junction bases not matched to a gene: 10. CDR1 and CDR2 from the germline V gene are SGHRS and YFSETQ. This CDR3 has 16 amino acids. In nucleotides, the CDR3 is TGCGCCAGCAGCGCTGATACTAGCGGGAGCTTCGAGACCCAGTACTTC. This gives the protein CASSADTSGSFETQYF.

The rearrangement joins TRBV5-1 to TRBJ2-7; 7 nucleotides match TRBD1. The CDR3 covers 12 residues. Germline V gene lookup returns CDR1 SGHRS and CDR2 YFSETQ. J was trimmed by 5 bases and V by 4 bases; bases with no gene match: 3. CDR3 nucleotides: TGCGCCAGCAGCCAACAGGGGAACGAGCAGTACTTC. The encoded protein is CASSQQGNEQYF.

This chain connects TRBV7-9 to TRBJ2-7, with a possible D match to TRBD2 (5 bases). The CDR3 is made up of 13 amino acids. Germline V lookup: CDR1 SEHNR, CDR2 FQNEAQ (reference sequence). V was clipped by 5 bases and J by 5 bases, with 13 bases between them. The CDR3 DNA follows: TGTGCCAGCAGCCAACGGGGAAACGACGAGCAGTACTTC. Translation gives CASSQRGNDEQYF.

This chain connects TRBV9 to TRBJ2-1; 9 positions agree with TRBD2. V lost 4 bases and J lost 6; bases outside the gene matches: 8. The CDR3 is made up of 15 amino acids. From germline, CDR1 is SGDLS and CDR2 YYNGEE. The CDR3 sequence is CASSILAGSFNEQFF. The CDR3 DNA follows: TGTGCCAGCAGCATACTAGCGGGTTCGTTCAATGAGCAGTTCTTC.

CDR3 in amino acids: CASRTSGTQITDTQYF. CDR3 in DNA: TGCGCCAGCCGGACTAGCGGAACCCAAATCACAGATACGCAGTATTTT. The V call is TRBV5-1, the J call TRBJ2-3, with 10 nucleotides matching TRBD2. CDR3 size: 16 residues. Germline CDR1 SGHRS, CDR2 YFSETQ. J lost 2 bases, V lost 7 bases, and 10 bases had no gene match.

The J gene is TRBJ1-5, the V gene TRBV19; 10 bases map to TRBD1. Losses at the gene ends were 4 bases for V and 7 bases for J; bases not matched to a gene: 13. Germline CDR1 reads LNHDA; CDR2 reads SQIVND (reference sequence). This CDR3 spans 17 amino acids. This chain's CDR3 is CASSSKLGQGPEQPQHF. DNA of the CDR3: TGTGCCAGTAGTAGCAAGTTGGGACAGGGGCCTGAGCAGCCCCAGCATTTT. Full variable domain (missing parts from reference TRBV19 and TRBJ1-5): DGGITQSPKYLFRKEGQNVTLSCEQNLNHDAMYWYRQDPGQGLRLIYYSQIVNDFQKGDIAEGYSVSREKKESFPLTVTSAQKNPTAFYLCASSSKLGQGPEQPQHFGDGTRLSIL.

The chain uses TRBV11-2 and TRBJ1-1; the D gene is possibly TRBD1 (5 bases). This CDR3 spans 16 amino acids. Trimming removed 2 bases at V and 11 bases at J, with 24 bases between. CDR1 is SGHAT and CDR2 is FQNNGV in the germline V gene. CDR3 in DNA: TGTGCCAGCAGCTTATACCGCACAGGTCCTCCTGGGGGGGCTTTCTTT. This gives the protein CASSLYRTGPPGGAFF.

The chain uses TRBV5-4 and TRBJ2-3; 8 nucleotides agree with TRBD2. The germline V gene encodes CDR1 SGHNT and CDR2 YYREEE (reference sequence). The V segment lost 1 base and the J segment 6 bases; nucleotides outside the gene matches: 7. The CDR3 is 15 amino acids. CDR3 protein: CASSLRAGVGDTQYF. CDR3 coding DNA: TGTGCCAGCAGCTTGCGAGCGGGAGTAGGTGATACGCAGTATTTT.

This clone was seen once. The chain couples TRBV27 to TRBJ1-4, with D unclear. With 8 bases removed from V and 8 bases from J, the gap between germline ends came to 12 bases. Germline values: CDR1 MNHEY, CDR2 SMNVEV (reference sequence). The CDR3 spans 12 residues. The CDR3 region has the DNA TGTGCCAGCGATGTCTTGCGCGAAAAACTGTTTTTT. Protein sequence: CASDVLREKLFF.

This clone has a single count. This chain links TRBV4-1 with TRBJ2-3, with a possible D match to TRBD2 (5 bases). The V end lost 5 bases, the J end lost 1 base, and 16 bases lay between the germline ends. The CDR3 runs to 16 residues. In germline, CDR1 is MGHRA, CDR2 YSYEKL. In DNA, the CDR3 is TGCGCCAGCAGCGAGGGAATGCCCCTAGGCACAGATACGCAGTATTTT. Residues: CASSEGMPLGTDTQYF.

The chain joins TRBV28 to TRBJ2-2, with 7 bases fitting TRBD1. Germline lookup yields CDR1 MDHEN and CDR2 SYDVKM. The CDR3 spans 12 residues. Unmatched junction bases numbered 5, after V lost 7 bases and J lost 9 bases. The chain's CDR3 is CASKTGPRELFF. As DNA, the CDR3 is TGTGCCAGCAAGACAGGGCCGCGGGAGCTGTTTTTT.

This sequence joins TRBV5-1 and TRBJ2-5; the match to TRBD2 covers 9 bases. Germline V gene sequence: CDR1 SGHRS, CDR2 YFSETQ. The CDR3 covers 16 residues. After removal of 4 bases from V and 5 bases from J, the junction contained 12 bases not matched to a gene. CDR3 sequence reads: CASSPGSSGIGETQYF. For the CDR3, the DNA is TGCGCCAGCAGCCCAGGTTCTAGCGGGATTGGTGAGACCCAGTACTTC.

The chain combines TRBV6-5 with TRBJ2-7, with D hard to call. The CDR3 spans 11 residues. V lost 10 bases, J lost 0 bases, and 7 bases lay in between. CDR1 and CDR2 from the germline V gene are MNHEY and SVGAGI. The CDR3 region is CATSNSYEQYF. CDR3 nucleotide sequence: TGTGCCACCTCAAACTCCTACGAGCAGTACTTC.

The J gene is TRBJ2-7, the V gene TRBV5-1, with 9 bases fitting TRBD1. The V segment lost 0 bases and the J segment 5 bases; nucleotides outside the gene matches: 6. Germline CDR1 SGHRS, CDR2 YFSETQ. The CDR3 is 15 amino acids. CDR3 region: CASSLVVGQGDEQYF. CDR3 coding DNA: TGCGCCAGCAGCTTGGTTGTGGGACAGGGAGACGAGCAGTACTTC.

The chain carries TRBV30 and TRBJ2-7, with D possibly being TRBD1 (6 bases). The CDR3 spans 12 residues. Germline V gene data show CDR1 as GTSNPN and CDR2 as SVGIG (reference sequence). V was pared by 3 bases and J by 2 bases, with 8 bases between. DNA of the CDR3: TGTGCCTGGAGCCGGACAGCCTACGAGCAGTACTTC. Its protein product is CAWSRTAYEQYF.

The chain joins TRBV29-1 to TRBJ1-1; the match to TRBD1 covers 8 bases. The V gene's germline CDR1 is SQVTM and CDR2 ANQGSEA. CDR3 length: 12 amino acids. CDR3 loop: CTATETGAEAFF. The CDR3 DNA reads as TGCACCGCGACCGAGACAGGGGCTGAAGCTTTCTTT. Supplemented by reference TRBV29-1 and TRBJ1-1, the full variable domain reads SAVISQKPSRDICQRGTSLTIQCQVDSQVTMMFWYRQQPGQSLTLIATANQGSEATYESGFVIDKFPISRPNLTFSTLTVSNMSPEDSSIYLCTATETGAEAFFGQGTRLTVV.

The rearrangement uses TRBV11-2 and TRBJ2-7, with TRBD2 matching 8 bases. With V trimmed by 0 bases and J by 3 bases, 7 bases remained unmatched. Germline V gene lookup returns CDR1 SGHAT and CDR2 FQNNGV. The CDR3 extends over 16 amino acids. The CDR3 nucleotides read TGTGCCAGCAGCTTAGAGGGTCGGGAGGGGCACTACGAGCAGTACTTC. This encodes CASSLEGREGHYEQYF.

To note about this clone: Distinct nucleotide sequences in the sample also encode this CDR3. This rearrangement joins TRBV28 to TRBJ1-3; 8 bases agree with TRBD1. V lost 4 bases and J lost 3; bases outside the gene matches: 2. The germline V gene encodes CDR1 MDHEN and CDR2 SYDVKM. The CDR3 length is 14 residues. This CDR3 reads CASSSGGSGNTIYF. In DNA, the CDR3 is TGTGCCAGCAGTTCAGGGGGCAGTGGAAACACCATATATTTT.

The rearrangement links TRBV11-2 to TRBJ1-2, with TRBD1 as a possible D gene (6 bases). Germline CDR1 reads SGHAT; CDR2 reads FQNNGV. The V gene lost 4 bases and the J gene lost 8 bases, with 17 bases spanning the gap. This CDR3 has 14 residues. The CDR3 sequence: CASSYAGAGGGYTF. CDR3 coding DNA: TGTGCCAGCAGCTATGCGGGGGCGGGCGGCGGCTACACCTTC.

This chain connects TRBV5-1 to TRBJ2-5; TRBD2 might be the D (6 bases). V lost 5 bases to trimming and J lost 4 bases, with 12 bases between them. The CDR3 loop spans 13 amino acids. From germline, CDR1 is SGHRS and CDR2 YFSETQ. The CDR3, as DNA: TGCGCCAGCAGTCCCGACGGGGGAGAGACCCAGTACTTC. Its protein product is CASSPDGGETQYF.